The 15 T cell receptor beta chains presented below share a single source sample, sequenced in a study of T cells in Graves' hyperthyroidism and ophthalmopathy. What was amplified from RNA transcripts were TCR beta CDR3 regions. A first-round RT-PCR of the TCR CDR3 used the HTBI primer set. TCRdb re-analysed the multiplex PCR reads in MiXCR, keeping a single row per CDR3 protein. Found here are around 600,000 distinct CDR3 sequences, approximately 15% of them singletons; the top ten hold roughly 6.6%. The material sequenced was blood. The receptors come from a woman aged 25 to 39 with Graves' hyperthyroidism.

CDR3 amino acids: CASSLRDRLYGYTF. Written as DNA, the CDR3 is TGTGCCAGCAGCTTAAGGGACAGGCTCTATGGCTACACCTTC. This chain uses TRBV7-2 with TRBJ1-2, with TRBD1 matching 8 bases. Trimming took 2 bases from V and 4 from J; bases not matched to a gene: 3. CDR3 size: 14 residues. Germline CDR1 and CDR2: SGHTA and FQGNSA.

This clonotype was observed a few times. The CDR3 loop is CASSLPSLLLGNTDTQYF. CDR3 bases: TGTGCCAGCAGCTTACCGTCCCTCCTTTTGGGAAACACAGATACGCAGTATTTT. The chain couples TRBV7-9 to TRBJ2-3; D gene unclear. V was cut by 2 bases and J by 2 bases, with 20 bases left in between. The germline gives CDR1 SEHNR, CDR2 FQNEAQ (reference sequence). The CDR3 runs to 18 residues.

This clonotype was seen ten or more times. J is TRBJ1-5 and V is TRBV20-1, with D maybe TRBD1 (5 bases). CDR3 length equals 15 residues. V was clipped by 3 bases and J by 6 bases, with 18 bases between them. Germline V gene data show CDR1 as DFQATT and CDR2 as SNEGSKA (reference sequence). In DNA, the CDR3 is TGCAGTGCTAGTGGCTCAGGGCCTATCCGTCAGCCCCAGCATTTT. It yields the protein CSASGSGPIRQPQHF.

On this clonotype: One end of the junction does not line up with germline, which may come from a read error. The chain joins TRBV5-1 to TRBJ2-1; the D gene is possibly TRBD2 (5 bases). Looked up from germline, CDR1 is SGHRS and CDR2 is YFSETQ. The CDR3 runs to 16 residues. The CDR3 DNA reads TGCGCCAGCAGCTCCACCAACATAGCGTACTACAATGAGCAGCTCTTC. This translates into CASSSTNIAYYNEQLF.

V gene TRBV10-1 combines with J gene TRBJ2-1; D is unresolved. The CDR3 contains 15 residues. Looked up from germline, CDR1 is WNHNN and CDR2 is SYGVQD (reference sequence). The ends were cut back, 0 bases at V and 8 bases at J, with 14 bases in the middle. The CDR3 nucleotides read TGCGCCAGCAGTGAGTCGGAGCGTTTGCCGCATGAGCAGTTCTTC. It codes for CASSESERLPHEQFF.

The chain uses TRBV24-1 and TRBJ2-1; D remains ambiguous. The CDR3 is 11 amino acids. The ends were cut back, 1 base at V and 10 bases at J, with 4 bases in the middle. Per germline, CDR1 KGHDR and CDR2 SFDVKD. The CDR3 reads CATSDLEEQFF. DNA of the CDR3: TGTGCCACCAGTGATTTAGAGGAGCAGTTCTTC.

This clonotype was observed many times. This rearrangement joins TRBV11-3 to TRBJ2-1, with 16 bases fitting TRBD2. The CDR3 runs to 15 residues. Germline CDR1 and CDR2: SGHNT and YENEEA. V gave up 0 bases and J gave up 12 bases; unmatched junction bases: 2. CDR3 sequence (DNA): TGTGCCAGCAGCTTAGAGGGACTAGCGGGAGGGGTGCAGTTCTTC. It codes for CASSLEGLAGGVQFF.

Many counts were recorded for this clonotype. The V call is TRBV12-3 or TRBV12-4, the J call TRBJ2-1; D ambiguous. V lost 7 bases, J lost 4 bases, and 5 bases lay in between. This CDR3 is built from 11 residues. CDR3 region: CASTVYNEQFF. CDR3 sequence (DNA): TGTGCCAGCACGGTGTACAATGAGCAGTTCTTC.

The chain links TRBV9 to TRBJ2-1, with D possibly being TRBD2 (5 bases). In germline, CDR1 is SGDLS, CDR2 YYNGEE. The ends were cut back, 4 bases at V and 4 bases at J, with 15 bases in the middle. The CDR3 runs to 15 residues. The CDR3: CASSPSGEYYNEQFF. Here the CDR3 DNA reads TGTGCCAGCAGCCCCTCCGGGGAATATTACAATGAGCAGTTCTTC.

This clonotype was counted many times. This chain links TRBV11-2 with TRBJ2-5; 12 positions agree with TRBD2. The CDR3 consists of 16 residues. Germline values: CDR1 SGHAT, CDR2 FQNNGV. With V trimmed by 6 bases and J by 5 bases, 10 bases remained unmatched. The DNA of the CDR3 is TGTGCCAGCAGACAGACTAGCGGGAGTAGAAGGGAGACCCAGTACTTC. Encoded protein: CASRQTSGSRRETQYF.

This clonotype was seen repeatedly, ten times or more. The CDR3 DNA is TGTGCCAGCAGTCCCGCCGACAGACCCTACGAGCAGTACTTC. Its protein is CASSPADRPYEQYF. V and J are TRBV27 and TRBJ2-7; D perhaps matches TRBD1 (5 bases). CDR1 and CDR2 (germline): MNHEY, SMNVEV (reference sequence). The CDR3 loop spans 14 amino acids. V lost 5 bases and J 2 bases, leaving 13 bases between the germline ends.

This chain joins TRBV5-5 and TRBJ2-1, with D possibly being TRBD2 (5 bases). Trimming removed 1 base at V and 4 bases at J, with 12 bases between. The CDR3 totals 15 residues. CDR1 SGHKS and CDR2 YYEKEE come from the germline V gene (reference sequence). The CDR3 sequence is CASSLSERTYNEQFF. In nucleotides, the CDR3 is TGTGCCAGCAGCTTGTCGGAGCGGACTTACAATGAGCAGTTCTTC. Filled out from reference TRBV5-5 and TRBJ2-1, the complete variable domain reads DAGVTQSPTHLIKTRGQQVTLRCSPISGHKSVSWYQQVLGQGPQFIFQYYEKEERGRGNFPDRFSARQFPNYSSELNVNALLLGDSALYLCASSLSERTYNEQFFGPGTRLTVL.

This clonotype was counted ten times or more. The chain employs TRBV9 and TRBJ2-3; the match to TRBD2 covers 16 bases. The CDR3 totals 20 residues. Germline values: CDR1 SGDLS, CDR2 YYNGEE. V lost 0 bases, J lost 6 bases, and 13 bases stayed unmatched. The CDR3 bases are TGTGCCAGCAGCGTAGAGGTAGGGACTAGCGGGAGGGCCCGGTCCGATACGCAGTATTTT. It translates to CASSVEVGTSGRARSDTQYF.

V gene TRBV30 combines with J gene TRBJ1-1; maybe TRBD1 (6 bases). From germline, CDR1 is GTSNPN and CDR2 SVGIG (reference sequence). Between the trimmed V and J ends, which lost 0 bases and 7 bases, there was a span of 12 bases. CDR3 length equals 13 residues. The CDR3 DNA reads as TGTGCCTGGAGTGTACGGGGGGCGAGTGAAGCTTTCTTT. It encodes CAWSVRGASEAFF.

This clonotype occurred many times. V gene TRBV29-1 combines with J gene TRBJ1-1, with D uncertain. V lost 5 bases and J lost 6, with 13 bases in between. The length of the CDR3 is 12 residues. Germline V gives CDR1 SQVTM, CDR2 ANQGSEA. For the CDR3, the DNA is TGCAGCGTTCACGACGGCAGTTCTGAAGCTTTCTTT. Translating gives CSVHDGSSEAFF.